The rows below give T cell receptor beta chains drawn from one sample of a study of T-cell reconstitution after alpha-beta-depleted transplantation in children. TCRdb used MiXCR to reprocess the PCR reads, holding one entry per CDR3 protein. The sample contains about 1,000,000 distinct CDR3 sequences, around 30% of which appear only once. The starting material was PBMCs, mostly from graft donor cells, obtained 360 days after TCRalphabeta/CD19-depleted stem cell transplant. The receptor set was obtained from a boy younger than two who had a stem cell transplant for SCID, so the T cells may come from the graft donor. Each CDR3 is given with its conserved first and last residue. Fields, in order: CDR3 DNA, CDR3 protein, J gene, clone size, D gene, V gene. D genes are given only for firm matches. The size entry is marked missing in some rows and otherwise reads once, few, many or a size class.

cdr3_nt: TGCAGTGCTAGAGGGACTAGCGGGCACACAGATACGCAGTATTTT
cdr3_aa: CSARGTSGHTDTQYF
j_call: TRBJ2-3
clone_size: NA
d_call: TRBD2
v_call: TRBV20-1

cdr3_nt: TGCGCCAGCAAGGGCGGGAACACTGAAGCTTTCTTT
cdr3_aa: CASKGGNTEAFF
j_call: TRBJ1-1
clone_size: few
d_call: NA
v_call: TRBV5-1

cdr3_nt: TGTGCCAGCACCGTCCTTTACACAGATACGCAGTATTTT
cdr3_aa: CASTVLYTDTQYF
j_call: TRBJ2-3
clone_size: few
d_call: NA
v_call: TRBV12-3/TRBV12-4

cdr3_nt: TGTGCCAGCAGCGTAGTGGTGGCCACCTACAATGAGCAGTTCTTC
cdr3_aa: CASSVVVATYNEQFF
j_call: TRBJ2-1
clone_size: NA
d_call: NA
v_call: TRBV9

cdr3_nt: TGTGCCAGCAGCCGCAGCGGGGGAAACACAGATACGCAGTATTTT
cdr3_aa: CASSRSGGNTDTQYF
j_call: TRBJ2-3
clone_size: NA
d_call: TRBD2
v_call: TRBV9

cdr3_nt: TGTGCCAGCGAGGGGAAAGAGCCGAAGCAGTACTTC
cdr3_aa: CASEGKEPKQYF
j_call: TRBJ2-7
clone_size: few
d_call: NA
v_call: TRBV11-2

cdr3_nt: TGTGCCAGCCTCCTGACACTAGCAAGCACAGATACGCAGTATTTT
cdr3_aa: CASLLTLASTDTQYF
j_call: TRBJ2-3
clone_size: few
d_call: NA
v_call: TRBV5-5

cdr3_nt: TGTGCCAGCTCACCACTCGGGCAGGGGGGACTACTCAACTATGGCTACACCTTC
cdr3_aa: CASSPLGQGGLLNYGYTF
j_call: TRBJ1-2
clone_size: NA
d_call: TRBD1
v_call: TRBV18

cdr3_nt: TGCGCCAGCAGTCCCACCATGGTCAGGGGAACTGAAGCTTTCTTT
cdr3_aa: CASSPTMVRGTEAFF
j_call: TRBJ1-1
clone_size: NA
d_call: NA
v_call: TRBV5-1

cdr3_nt: TGCAGCTGCGCCGGGACAGGGAGTTCCGGCACTGAAGCTTTCTTT
cdr3_aa: CSCAGTGSSGTEAFF
j_call: TRBJ1-1
clone_size: NA
d_call: TRBD1
v_call: TRBV29-1

cdr3_nt: TGTGCCAGCAGCGGGTCCCTTAGCGGGGGGCTCTTCTACAATGAGCAGTTCTTC
cdr3_aa: CASSGSLSGGLFYNEQFF
j_call: TRBJ2-1
clone_size: few
d_call: TRBD2
v_call: TRBV9

cdr3_nt: TGCGCCAGCAGCGCTTACGGGCAGGGGGGAAGGACTGAAGCTTTCTTT
cdr3_aa: CASSAYGQGGRTEAFF
j_call: TRBJ1-1
clone_size: few
d_call: TRBD1
v_call: TRBV5-1

cdr3_nt: TGTGCCACCGCGAACAGTGTCACCGGGGAGCTGTTTTTT
cdr3_aa: CATANSVTGELFF
j_call: TRBJ2-2
clone_size: NA
d_call: NA
v_call: TRBV15

cdr3_nt: TGCGCCAGCAGGCTCCTCCCCGGGACAGCCAACAATGAGCAGTTCTTC
cdr3_aa: CASRLLPGTANNEQFF
j_call: TRBJ2-1
clone_size: few
d_call: TRBD1
v_call: TRBV4-1

cdr3_nt: TGTGCCAGCAGGGAGCTCGGGACTGATAAGCAGTTCTTC
cdr3_aa: CASRELGTDKQFF
j_call: TRBJ2-1
clone_size: NA
d_call: NA
v_call: TRBV12-3/TRBV12-4

cdr3_nt: TGCAGTGCTAGAAAGGAGACAGGGGGAAAGAACACTGAAGCTTTCTTT
cdr3_aa: CSARKETGGKNTEAFF
j_call: TRBJ1-1
clone_size: NA
d_call: TRBD1
v_call: TRBV20-1

cdr3_nt: TGCAGTGCCAGCGGGGGCCCGCCCCTAGCCAAAAACATTCAGTACTTC
cdr3_aa: CSASGGPPLAKNIQYF
j_call: TRBJ2-4
clone_size: few
d_call: TRBD2
v_call: TRBV20-1

cdr3_nt: TGTGCCAGCAGCCCGTCGGACGGGGGCCTTAACACTGAAGCTTTCTTT
cdr3_aa: CASSPSDGGLNTEAFF
j_call: TRBJ1-1
clone_size: NA
d_call: NA
v_call: TRBV3-1

cdr3_nt: TGTGCCAGCAGCGTCCGGGACAACGTATACAATGAGCAGTTCTTC
cdr3_aa: CASSVRDNVYNEQFF
j_call: TRBJ2-1
clone_size: few
d_call: NA
v_call: TRBV9

cdr3_nt: TGTGCCAGCAGGTCCCTTGTAAAGGGGCGGGAATTTAGTAGCACAGATACGCAGTATTTT
cdr3_aa: CASRSLVKGREFSSTDTQYF
j_call: TRBJ2-3
clone_size: NA
d_call: NA
v_call: TRBV11-2

cdr3_nt: TGTGCCAGCAGTCGATTTAGGAACACTGAAGCTTTCTTT
cdr3_aa: CASSRFRNTEAFF
j_call: TRBJ1-1
clone_size: NA
d_call: NA
v_call: TRBV14

cdr3_nt: TGTGCCAGCAGCCAACTCTCTAGCGGGGCCTGGGGTGAGCAGTTCTTC
cdr3_aa: CASSQLSSGAWGEQFF
j_call: TRBJ2-1
clone_size: few
d_call: TRBD2
v_call: TRBV7-3

cdr3_nt: TGTGCCAGCAGCTTGGAGGCGGGGGACTATGGCTACACCTTC
cdr3_aa: CASSLEAGDYGYTF
j_call: TRBJ1-2
clone_size: NA
d_call: NA
v_call: TRBV5-5

cdr3_nt: TGTGCCAGCAGCAAGTGGGACATACTCGAGCAGTACTTC
cdr3_aa: CASSKWDILEQYF
j_call: TRBJ2-7
clone_size: NA
d_call: NA
v_call: TRBV21-1

cdr3_nt: TGTGCCAGCAGCCATGTTCGGGGGGGGCAGGGCACCGGGGAGCTGTTTTTT
cdr3_aa: CASSHVRGGQGTGELFF
j_call: TRBJ2-2
clone_size: few
d_call: TRBD2
v_call: TRBV12-3/TRBV12-4

cdr3_nt: TGTGCCAGCAGCCCCCCTCTTTCCGGGGGCCCCTCCTACAATGAGCAGTTCTTC
cdr3_aa: CASSPPLSGGPSYNEQFF
j_call: TRBJ2-1
clone_size: few
d_call: NA
v_call: TRBV7-3

cdr3_nt: TGTGCCAGCAGCGCCGCCGGGGAAGGACTAACCTTCTACAATGAGCAGTTCTTC
cdr3_aa: CASSAAGEGLTFYNEQFF
j_call: TRBJ2-1
clone_size: NA
d_call: NA
v_call: TRBV7-6

cdr3_nt: TGCAGTGCTAGAGTTCGCCGGGCCCCTAACACTGAAGCTTTCTTT
cdr3_aa: CSARVRRAPNTEAFF
j_call: TRBJ1-1
clone_size: few
d_call: NA
v_call: TRBV20-1

cdr3_nt: TGCGCCAGCACCCCCCAGCAGTTCTTCCAAGAGACCCAGTACTTC
cdr3_aa: CASTPQQFFQETQYF
j_call: TRBJ2-5
clone_size: many
d_call: NA
v_call: TRBV5-1

cdr3_nt: TGCACAGGACAGGGACCAAGTCTGAACACTGAAGCTTTCTTT
cdr3_aa: CTGQGPSLNTEAFF
j_call: TRBJ1-1
clone_size: NA
d_call: TRBD1
v_call: TRBV20-1

cdr3_nt: TGTGCCAGCACCCAGAGGAAGGGCGGAACCTACAATGAGCAGTTCTTC
cdr3_aa: CASTQRKGGTYNEQFF
j_call: TRBJ2-1
clone_size: NA
d_call: NA
v_call: TRBV2

cdr3_nt: TGTGCCAGTCGGTCAGGGGGCCGGGGTGAGCAGTTCTTC
cdr3_aa: CASRSGGRGEQFF
j_call: TRBJ2-1
clone_size: few
d_call: TRBD1
v_call: TRBV19

cdr3_nt: TGCGCCAGCAGCCAATCTTGGGGTATTGAGACCCAGTACTTC
cdr3_aa: CASSQSWGIETQYF
j_call: TRBJ2-5
clone_size: NA
d_call: NA
v_call: TRBV4-1

cdr3_nt: TGTGCCAGCAGCCAAGATCTATTAGGGGGCCTATTCAAACAGTTCTTC
cdr3_aa: CASSQDLLGGLFKQFF
j_call: TRBJ2-1
clone_size: few
d_call: TRBD1
v_call: TRBV3-1

cdr3_nt: TGTGCCAGCAGCACGGACAGGGCATGGGGAGAGACCCAGTACTTC
cdr3_aa: CASSTDRAWGETQYF
j_call: TRBJ2-5
clone_size: NA
d_call: TRBD1
v_call: TRBV5-5

cdr3_nt: TGTGCCAGCAGACATCCCGGGACAGGGGTCAGAGAGACCCAGTACTTC
cdr3_aa: CASRHPGTGVRETQYF
j_call: TRBJ2-5
clone_size: NA
d_call: TRBD1
v_call: TRBV28

cdr3_nt: TGTGCCAGCTCACGAGACAGGCTTGGGGCCAACGTCCTGACTTTC
cdr3_aa: CASSRDRLGANVLTF
j_call: TRBJ2-6
clone_size: NA
d_call: NA
v_call: TRBV18

cdr3_nt: TGCAGCGTGGCACAGGGGGCGGCCAATCAGCCCCAGCATTTT
cdr3_aa: CSVAQGAANQPQHF
j_call: TRBJ1-5
clone_size: NA
d_call: TRBD1
v_call: TRBV29-1

cdr3_nt: TGTGCCACCAGCAGAGGGCCAGGCTACACCGGGGAGCTGTTTTTT
cdr3_aa: CATSRGPGYTGELFF
j_call: TRBJ2-2
clone_size: NA
d_call: NA
v_call: TRBV15

cdr3_nt: TGCGCCAGCAGCCAAGTTCTAGGGCAAGAGACCCAGTACTTC
cdr3_aa: CASSQVLGQETQYF
j_call: TRBJ2-5
clone_size: NA
d_call: NA
v_call: TRBV4-1

cdr3_nt: TGTGCCAGCAGCTATGCCGGGACAGGGGGGGCAGATACGCAGTATTTT
cdr3_aa: CASSYAGTGGADTQYF
j_call: TRBJ2-3
clone_size: NA
d_call: TRBD1
v_call: TRBV28

cdr3_nt: TGCAGTGCTAGAGATTTTGAGAGGACAGGGGGCACTGAAGCTTTCTTT
cdr3_aa: CSARDFERTGGTEAFF
j_call: TRBJ1-1
clone_size: few
d_call: TRBD1
v_call: TRBV20-1

cdr3_nt: TGTGCCAGCAGCCAGGAGCGGGCGTTTAGCACAGATACGCAGTATTTT
cdr3_aa: CASSQERAFSTDTQYF
j_call: TRBJ2-3
clone_size: NA
d_call: NA
v_call: TRBV3-1

cdr3_nt: TGTGCCAGCAGGCGGACAGGGGCCGAAGAGACCCAGTACTTC
cdr3_aa: CASRRTGAEETQYF
j_call: TRBJ2-5
clone_size: NA
d_call: TRBD1
v_call: TRBV25-1

cdr3_nt: TGTGCCAGCAGTGCTAGCGGGAGGTCCTACGAGCAGTACTTC
cdr3_aa: CASSASGRSYEQYF
j_call: TRBJ2-7
clone_size: NA
d_call: TRBD2
v_call: TRBV12-3/TRBV12-4

cdr3_nt: TGTGCCAGCAGTTTACTGAACCGCAATGGGGAAGTGCGCGGTGAGCAGTTCTTC
cdr3_aa: CASSLLNRNGEVRGEQFF
j_call: TRBJ2-1
clone_size: NA
d_call: NA
v_call: TRBV27

cdr3_nt: TGTGCCAGCAGCTTATTAGGGCGGTCGAGGGATGAGCAGTTCTTC
cdr3_aa: CASSLLGRSRDEQFF
j_call: TRBJ2-1
clone_size: few
d_call: NA
v_call: TRBV7-2

cdr3_nt: TGTGCCAGCAGCGTCCCGGCGGGGGGGCTAGATACGCAGTATTTT
cdr3_aa: CASSVPAGGLDTQYF
j_call: TRBJ2-3
clone_size: NA
d_call: TRBD2
v_call: TRBV9

cdr3_nt: TGTGCCAGCAGCCAAGATTACCTCCAGGGCAAAAACATTCAGTACTTC
cdr3_aa: CASSQDYLQGKNIQYF
j_call: TRBJ2-4
clone_size: once
d_call: NA
v_call: TRBV3-1

cdr3_nt: TGCGCCAGCAGCTTCGATGTGAGGAGCACTGAAGCTTTCTTT
cdr3_aa: CASSFDVRSTEAFF
j_call: TRBJ1-1
clone_size: few
d_call: NA
v_call: TRBV5-1

cdr3_nt: TGTGCCAGCAGCTTAGGAGAAACAGGGGGCTCGGACACCATATATTTT
cdr3_aa: CASSLGETGGSDTIYF
j_call: TRBJ1-3
clone_size: few
d_call: TRBD1
v_call: TRBV7-9

cdr3_nt: TGCGCCAGTCAGATGGACCAACTCAAAGCTTTCTTT
cdr3_aa: CASQMDQLKAFF
j_call: TRBJ1-1
clone_size: many
d_call: NA
v_call: TRBV4-1

cdr3_nt: TGTGCCAGCAGCCCGCCGGCGGGGACGGGGCGCAATGAGCAGTTCTTC
cdr3_aa: CASSPPAGTGRNEQFF
j_call: TRBJ2-1
clone_size: NA
d_call: NA
v_call: TRBV12-3/TRBV12-4